This T cell receptor (beta chain) stems from a study of OX40 agonist ivuxolimab in advanced cancers. Regarding the research as a whole: Ivuxolimab was an agonistic, fully human IgG2 monoclonal antibody directed against OX40 (CD134), a costimulatory receptor. The monotherapy dose-escalation portion (N ≈ 52 patients) of the phase I ivuxolimab trial is reported in the paper. Intravenous ivuxolimab was administered to patients every 2 weeks at six dose levels: 0.01, 0.1, 0.3, 1.5, 3 and 10 mg/kg. Partial responses were achieved by three dose-escalation patients, of whom one had hepatocellular carcinoma and two had cutaneous melanoma. The purpose of peripheral TCRbeta sequencing was to test whether ivuxolimab changed TCR sequence diversity and led to clonal T-cell expansion. Prior anti-PD-1, anti-PD-L1 or anti-CTLA-4 therapy was permitted, and 40% of dose-escalation patients had received checkpoint inhibitors. Of the 50 or so patients in dose escalation, some 19 had hepatocellular carcinoma, around 15 had melanoma, 9 had renal cell carcinoma and 9 had head and neck cancer. In the dose-escalation cohort, around four fifths of patients were male, and the mean age was approximately 60 years with a range of about 20 to 79.

Patients with a history of autoimmune disease or receiving systemic immunosuppression were excluded from the trial. Peripheral blood for TCR sequencing was collected from all dose cohorts at baseline, on cycle 4 day 1, and on cycle 7 day 1. Samples came from an open-label, multicenter, first-in-human phase I dose-escalation trial of ivuxolimab. The trial enrolled adults with locally advanced or metastatic head and neck squamous cell, hepatocellular, melanoma or renal cell carcinoma. Before TCR sequencing, CD4+ and CD8+ T cells were separately sorted from peripheral blood. To note about this clone: Its recognized antigen is unknown. The input lacks base qualities; no much larger clone sits a single base away.

In the germline V gene, CDR1 corresponds to SGHTA and CDR2 to FQGTGA. V is cut by 2 bases and J by 6 bases, and the space between the germline ends is 14 bases. Including cysteine and phenylalanine, the CDR3 has 14 amino acids. Only CDR3 DNA is held: 42 bases, read in frame from base 1. What the study reported, not specific to this receptor: Partial responders in the 0.1-3.0 mg/kg groups had among the lowest normalized peripheral clonal expansion, especially among CD8+ T cells. At doses of 0.1 to 3.0 mg/kg, clonal expansion of both CD4+ and CD8+ blood T cells was observed from baseline to week 6. After ivuxolimab, more expanded clones were found on average in CD8+ T cells than in CD4+ T cells. Low levels of normalized T-cell clonal expansion were also shown by some nonresponding patients. Which antigens the clonally expanded peripheral T cells were specific for was not determined.

Genomic DNA was isolated from the sorted cells so that the TCRbeta CDR3 region could be sequenced. The immunoSEQ Assay was used for sequencing of TCRbeta CDR3 regions. TCRdb obtained this table from immuneACCESS and retained in-frame rearrangements with V and J assigned. These tables miss some clones; where compared with another copy, unresolved V genes account for less than half of the shortfall, and the remainder is unexplained. In all, the sample holds fewer than 95,000 clones, and approximately 80% of those were seen once. Approximately 0.44% of the sample rests with the top ten. The origin of this receptor is an adult with an advanced solid tumor such as melanoma, head and neck, liver or kidney cancer. The chain couples TRBV7-3 to TRBJ2-7; there is no confident call for the D gene. The source was CD4+ or CD8+ T cells sorted from blood, collected in a trial of the OX40 agonist ivuxolimab. The CDR3 region reads CASSLEGLIGEQYF. Here is the DNA: TGTGCCAGCAGCTTAGAAGGGTTAATCGGCGAGCAGTACTTC. Supplemented by the reference TRBV7-3 and TRBJ2-7 proteins around the CDR3, the complete variable domain is GAGVSQTPSNKVTEKGKYVELRCDPISGHTALYWYRQSLGQGPEFLIYFQGTGAADDSGLPNDRFFAVRPEGSVSTLKIQRTERGDSAVYLCASSLEGLIGEQYFGPGTRLTVT.